This TCR beta chain was captured by sequencing in a study of T-cell reconstitution after alpha-beta-depleted transplantation in children (dated by TCRdb to between 2015 and 2016). At the level of the whole study: T-cell immune reconstitution after TCRalphabeta/CD19-depleted allogeneic hematopoietic cell transplantation in children was quantitatively tracked in the study by means of TCR repertoire profiling.

Library construction relied on PCR. Sequencing instrument: Illumina HiSeq 2500. TCR library preparation used molecular barcoding, with unique molecular identifiers applied to normalize quantification of the TCRbeta repertoire. The public sequencing data were trimmed at Q25 with fastp and processed into clonotypes with MiXCR by TCRdb, which kept only in-frame beta chains. Rows with a matching CDR3 protein are joined into one entry that keeps the most common DNA and genes. The sample includes just under 550,000 distinct CDR3 sequences, with approximately 20% observed a single time. The leading ten clones occupy more than 2.5% of the sample. CDR1 and CDR2 are drawn from the germline V gene: SGHRS, YFSETQ. V ends up 5 bases short and J 2 bases short, with an unmatched junction base count of 6. CDR3 length: 15 amino acids, cysteine to phenylalanine. Only the CDR3 DNA stays, 45 bases, in frame from base 1.

This clonotype was seen only a few times. Its binding antigen is unknown. Qualities for individual bases were not recorded, and no much larger clone is one base off. The sequenced sample was PBMCs from the stem cell graft donor, obtained from the stem cell graft. This TCR came from a human donor who donated a stem cell graft to a child with acute lymphoblastic leukemia. The chain is encoded by TRBV5-1 joined to TRBJ1-2, and 10 bases in between align with TRBD1. Here the CDR3 is given as CASRGQGVWNYGYTF. The nucleotide sequence reads as follows: TGCGCCAGCAGAGGACAGGGGGTATGGAACTATGGCTACACCTTC. Where the CDR3 stops, the reference TRBV5-1 and TRBJ1-2 genes take over; the full variable domain is KAGVTQTPRYLIKTRGQQVTLSCSPISGHRSVSWYQQTPGQGLQFLFEYFSETQRNKGNFPGRFSGRQFSNSRSEMNVSTLELGDSALYLCASRGQGVWNYGYTFGSGTRLTVV.